The 32 T cell receptor beta chains below were found in one sample sequenced in a study of blood T cell repertoires in COVID-19. Data came from immunoSEQ multiplex PCR; TCRdb stores just in-frame clones and leaves some out. The sample carries a few hundred thousand clones, more than 75% recorded once. The sequencing sample was made of peripheral blood. These receptors all stem from a woman aged 45-60 years with acute or convalescent COVID-19.

The chain uses TRBV11-2 and TRBJ1-1, with D perhaps matching TRBD1 (5 bases). The V gene's germline CDR1 is SGHAT and CDR2 FQNNGV. V shed 3 bases and J shed 5 bases, with 16 bases lying between them. This CDR3 region has 15 residues. CDR3 protein: CASSFLWGAQTEAFF. The CDR3 DNA sequence: TGTGCCAGCAGCTTCTTGTGGGGCGCTCAAACTGAAGCTTTCTTT. The full variable domain, rest sourced from reference TRBV11-2 and TRBJ1-1, is EAGVAQSPRYKIIEKRQSVAFWCNPISGHATLYWYQQILGQGPKLLIQFQNNGVVDDSQLPKDRFSAERLKGVDSTLKIQPAKLEDSAVYLCASSFLWGAQTEAFFGQGTRLTVV.

Only one count was recorded for this clone. The V gene is TRBV5-1, the J gene TRBJ1-1; 7 nucleotides align to TRBD1. V lost 0 bases to trimming and J lost 0 bases; unmatched junction nucleotides: 5. The CDR3 has 16 amino acids. CDR1 is SGHRS and CDR2 is YFSETQ in the germline V gene. The CDR3 region is CASSLVQQGLNTEAFF. The CDR3 bases are TGCGCCAGCAGCTTGGTACAACAGGGGTTGAACACTGAAGCTTTCTTT.

The sample holds one count of this clone. The chain is built from TRBV28 and TRBJ1-4; 8 nucleotides line up with TRBD1. This CDR3 is 13 amino acids long. In germline, CDR1 is MDHEN, CDR2 SYDVKM. Trimming cost V 8 bases and J 7 bases; bases outside gene matches: 6. The CDR3 spells CASSGTGPEKLFF. The DNA of the CDR3 is TGTGCCAGCTCCGGGACAGGACCTGAAAAACTGTTTTTT. Filled out from reference TRBV28 and TRBJ1-4, the complete variable domain reads DVKVTQSSRYLVKRTGEKVFLECVQDMDHENMFWYRQDPGLGLRLIYFSYDVKMKEKGDIPEGYSVSREKKERFSLILESASTNQTSMYLCASSGTGPEKLFFGSGTQLSVL.

This clone was recorded a few times. The sample holds other DNA sequences that translate to the same CDR3. The rearrangement uses TRBV6-2 or TRBV6-3 and TRBJ1-1; D gene uncertain. Germline V lookup: CDR1 MNHEY, CDR2 SVGEGT. The CDR3 contains 13 residues. Trimming took 4 bases from V and 5 from J, leaving 11 bases between them. CDR3 residues: CASSLISGTEAFF. As DNA, the CDR3 is TGTGCCAGCAGTTTGATTTCGGGGACTGAAGCTTTCTTT.

This chain joins TRBV7-2 and TRBJ2-5; 10 bases match TRBD1. This CDR3 comprises 14 residues. Germline lookup yields CDR1 SGHTA and CDR2 FQGNSA. The trim removed 6 bases at V and 3 bases at J, leaving 4 bases unmatched. This CDR3 reads CASRRDRGEETQYF. The CDR3 DNA reads as TGTGCCAGCAGAAGGGACAGGGGTGAAGAGACCCAGTACTTC.

V is TRBV10-1 and J is TRBJ1-6; no clear D gene. Germline lookup yields CDR1 WNHNN and CDR2 SYGVQD (reference sequence). This CDR3 has 18 residues. V lost 7 bases and J lost 4, with 23 bases in between. CDR3 DNA: TGCGCCAGCATTACCCCGCCTTGTTGGCACGAATATAATTCACCCCTCCACTTT. Translated: CASITPPCWHEYNSPLHF.

The rearrangement links TRBV9 to TRBJ2-7; maybe TRBD2 (5 bases). The V end was cut by 2 bases, the J end by 3 bases, with 18 bases between. CDR1 SGDLS and CDR2 YYNGEE come from the germline V gene. The CDR3 consists of 16 residues. DNA of the CDR3: TGTGCCAGCAGCGTCGGGCCCCTTCAGGCGGGCTACGAGCAGTACTTC. Protein sequence: CASSVGPLQAGYEQYF. Combining the CDR3 with reference TRBV9 and TRBJ2-7 gives the whole variable domain DSGVTQTPKHLITATGQRVTLRCSPRSGDLSVYWYQQSLDQGLQFLIQYYNGEERAKGNILERFSAQQFPDLHSELNLSSLELGDSALYFCASSVGPLQAGYEQYFGPGTRLTVT.

The V gene is TRBV7-9, the J gene TRBJ2-2; 9 bases line up with TRBD1. Germline CDR1 SEHNR, CDR2 FQNEAQ (reference sequence). Trimming at V came to 2 bases and at J to 1 base, leaving 2 bases not matched to a gene. CDR3 size: 16 residues. The CDR3 DNA sequence: TGTGCCAGCAGCTTACCGGGACAGGGGAACACCGGGGAGCTGTTTTTT. It codes for CASSLPGQGNTGELFF.

This clone appeared a single time. The chain combines TRBV5-5 with TRBJ1-5; no clear D. Per germline, CDR1 SGHKS and CDR2 YYEKEE (reference sequence). The ends were cut back, 4 bases at V and 6 bases at J, with 11 bases in the middle. The CDR3 is made up of 13 amino acids. CDR3 amino acids: CASSRVGSQPQHF. The CDR3 coding sequence is TGTGCCAGCAGCAGGGTAGGGAGTCAGCCCCAGCATTTT.

CDR3 in amino acids: CASSSRMNTEAFF. The CDR3 DNA reads TGTGCCAGCAGCTCTAGAATGAACACTGAAGCTTTCTTT. This rearrangement joins TRBV7-3 to TRBJ1-1; the D is unclear. The CDR3 loop spans 13 amino acids. The V end lost 4 bases, the J end lost 0 bases, and 6 bases lay between the germline ends. Germline CDR1 SGHTA, CDR2 FQGTGA.

This clone was observed once. This chain uses TRBV20-1 with TRBJ2-1; 9 positions agree with TRBD2. V shed 3 bases, J shed 3 bases, and the junction held 0 bases outside the gene matches. Germline CDR1 is DFQATT and CDR2 is SNEGSKA (reference sequence). The CDR3 sequence is 13 residues long. The CDR3 sequence is CSASSGGYNEQFF. Written as DNA, the CDR3 is TGCAGTGCTAGTAGCGGGGGCTACAATGAGCAGTTCTTC.

This clone was seen a handful of times. The rearrangement links TRBV11-2 to TRBJ2-3; the match to TRBD2 covers 9 bases. The CDR3 consists of 16 residues. CDR1 SGHAT and CDR2 FQNNGV come from the germline V gene. Losses at the gene ends were 5 bases for V and 2 bases for J; bases not matched to a gene: 8. The CDR3 loop is CASSIRAGGVTDTQYF. Written as DNA, the CDR3 is TGTGCCAGCAGCATCCGAGCGGGAGGTGTCACAGATACGCAGTATTTT.

The DNA for the CDR3 is TGTGCCAGCAGCCATGCGCTAGCTTGGGAAGAGCAGTACTTC. Translating gives CASSHALAWEEQYF. The chain joins TRBV3-1 (or the pseudogene TRBV3-2) to TRBJ2-7; the D gene is possibly TRBD2 (5 bases). V shed 3 bases and J shed 7 bases, with 16 bases lying between them. This CDR3 is built from 14 residues. Germline CDR1 is LGHDT and CDR2 is YNNKEL (reference sequence).

This clone was found a few times. The chain combines TRBV28 with TRBJ2-5, with 9 positions matching TRBD1. The CDR3 runs to 15 residues. Germline values: CDR1 MDHEN, CDR2 SYDVKM. V shed 3 bases, J shed 3 bases, and the junction held 5 bases outside the gene matches. DNA of the CDR3: TGTGCCAGCAGTTTCGGGACAGGGAAGGAAGAGACCCAGTACTTC. It codes for CASSFGTGKEETQYF.

J is TRBJ2-7 and V is TRBV7-2; 12 bases fit TRBD2. V gave up 2 bases and J gave up 4 bases; unmatched junction bases: 0. CDR3 size: 14 residues. Germline assignment: CDR1 SGHTA and CDR2 FQGNSA. As DNA, the CDR3 is TGTGCCAGCAGCTTACTAGCGGGAGGGTACGAGCAGTACTTC. Translated: CASSLLAGGYEQYF.

V usage is TRBV4-1 and J usage is TRBJ1-2; 8 nucleotides line up with TRBD1. The CDR3 has 14 amino acids. CDR1 is MGHRA, CDR2 YSYEKL, per germline. V was pared by 2 bases and J by 4 bases, with 3 bases of the junction left unmatched. CDR3 sequence reads: CASSQYDRGYGYTF. The CDR3 bases are TGCGCCAGCAGCCAATATGACAGGGGCTATGGCTACACCTTC.

The chain couples TRBV7-9 to TRBJ2-7; weak D call: TRBD2 (5 bases). The V and J ends lost 0 bases and 3 bases respectively, with 24 bases between them. The CDR3 is 19 residues long. CDR1 is SEHNR and CDR2 is FQNEAQ in the germline V gene (reference sequence). CDR3 nucleotides: TGTGCCAGCAGCTTAGCGAGGGTGAATCCCAAAGACTTGGACTACGAGCAGTACTTC. Translated, it gives CASSLARVNPKDLDYEQYF.

The chain recombines TRBV28 with TRBJ2-2; D perhaps matches TRBD2 (6 bases). The CDR3 extends over 14 amino acids. The germline CDR1 and CDR2 sequences are MDHEN and SYDVKM. Trimming shortened V by 8 bases and J by 3 bases, and 13 bases separated the two germline ends. CDR3 protein: CASRRLGDTGELFF. The DNA of the CDR3 is TGTGCCAGCCGCCGACTAGGCGACACCGGGGAGCTGTTTTTT.

This clone has only one observation. This rearrangement joins TRBV5-1 to TRBJ2-7; TRBD2 is a possible D gene (6 bases). V lost 1 base to trimming and J lost 2 bases, with 10 bases between them. Looked up from germline, CDR1 is SGHRS and CDR2 is YFSETQ. The CDR3 runs 14 residues. CDR3 region: CASSLPGVTYEQYF. In nucleotides, the CDR3 is TGCGCCAGCAGCTTGCCGGGGGTAACCTACGAGCAGTACTTC.

The genes are TRBV9 and TRBJ1-1; D perhaps matches TRBD1 (5 bases). This CDR3 region has 13 residues. The germline V gene encodes CDR1 SGDLS and CDR2 YYNGEE. V was trimmed by 4 bases and J by 5 bases, leaving 12 bases between them. The CDR3 here is CASSRQSRTEAFF. In nucleotides, the CDR3 is TGTGCCAGCAGCCGACAGTCTCGGACTGAAGCTTTCTTT. The full variable domain, in which reference TRBV9 and TRBJ1-1 provide the parts outside the CDR3, is DSGVTQTPKHLITATGQRVTLRCSPRSGDLSVYWYQQSLDQGLQFLIQYYNGEERAKGNILERFSAQQFPDLHSELNLSSLELGDSALYFCASSRQSRTEAFFGQGTRLTVV.

The rearrangement joins TRBV3-1 (or the pseudogene TRBV3-2) to TRBJ2-5; 11 bases are a match to TRBD2. This CDR3 is 16 amino acids long. V was clipped by 3 bases and J by 3 bases; unmatched bases: 6. Per the germline V gene, CDR1 is LGHDT and CDR2 is YNNKEL (reference sequence). CDR3 nucleotide sequence: TGTGCCAGCAGCCAGTTCGGGACTAGCGGAGAAGAGACCCAGTACTTC. Protein: CASSQFGTSGEETQYF.

The chain is built from TRBV4-1 and TRBJ2-3; the match to TRBD2 covers 7 bases. The CDR3 is 16 amino acids. Germline V gene lookup returns CDR1 MGHRA and CDR2 YSYEKL. V was clipped by 4 bases and J by 0 bases; unmatched bases: 7. CDR3 DNA: TGCGCCAGCAGCCCCCGACTAGCCACTAGCACAGATACGCAGTATTTT. Protein product: CASSPRLATSTDTQYF.

V gene TRBV7-3 combines with J gene TRBJ2-2; possibly TRBD2 for D (5 bases). CDR1 is SGHTA and CDR2 is FQGTGA in the germline V gene. The CDR3 is 15 residues long. Trimming stripped 1 base from V and 1 base from J, with 7 bases between. CDR3: CASSLRGGNTGELFF. CDR3 nucleotides: TGTGCCAGCAGCTTAAGAGGAGGGAACACCGGGGAGCTGTTTTTT.

This clone was observed a handful of times. This chain joins TRBV7-3 and TRBJ2-1; 7 nucleotides match TRBD2. The V gene end was trimmed by 5 bases and the J gene end by 6 bases; junction bases not matched to a gene: 7. Germline CDR1 reads SGHTA; CDR2 reads FQGTGA. CDR3 length: 14 residues. CDR3 sequence (DNA): TGTGCCAGCAGCACCATGACTAGCAGCAATGAGCAGTTCTTC. Translating gives CASSTMTSSNEQFF.

V is TRBV7-2 and J is TRBJ1-2; TRBD1 matches 7 bases. CDR3 length: 16 residues. Trimming cost V 1 base and J 6 bases; bases outside gene matches: 11. CDR1 SGHTA and CDR2 FQGNSA come from the germline V gene. CDR3: CASSLESPGTADGYTF. CDR3 DNA sequence: TGTGCCAGCAGCTTAGAGTCCCCCGGGACAGCGGATGGCTACACCTTC.

This chain uses TRBV7-2 with TRBJ2-7; 16 bases are a match to TRBD2. This CDR3 comprises 19 residues. Looked up from germline, CDR1 is SGHTA and CDR2 is FQGNSA. The trim removed 3 bases at V and 3 bases at J, leaving 11 bases unmatched. The chain's CDR3 is CASSFPFPGTSGRDYEQYF. The CDR3 DNA sequence: TGTGCCAGCAGCTTTCCTTTCCCCGGGACTAGCGGGAGGGACTACGAGCAGTACTTC.

This clone was seen a single time. This chain uses TRBV7-3 with TRBJ1-1; TRBD1 might be the D (6 bases). V was pared by 5 bases and J by 1 base, with 11 bases between. The germline CDR1 and CDR2 sequences are SGHTA and FQGTGA. The CDR3 totals 14 residues. The CDR3 region is CASSLLGANTEAFF. The CDR3 DNA reads TGTGCCAGCAGCCTCTTGGGGGCGAACACTGAAGCTTTCTTT.

About this clone itself: Other DNA sequences in this sample translate to the same CDR3. V usage is TRBV6-5 and J usage is TRBJ2-7, with TRBD2 matching 8 bases. Germline CDR1 reads MNHEY; CDR2 reads SVGAGI. The V segment lost 6 bases and the J segment 3 bases; nucleotides outside the gene matches: 4. CDR3 length: 13 residues. CDR3 DNA: TGTGCCAGCAGCCTCGGGACTAGCTACGAGCAGTACTTC. Encoded protein: CASSLGTSYEQYF.

V gene TRBV28 combines with J gene TRBJ2-3, with TRBD2 matching over 7 bases. CDR1 and CDR2 (germline): MDHEN, SYDVKM. Trimming took 3 bases from V and 13 from J; bases not matched to a gene: 7. The CDR3 runs to 12 residues. The CDR3 is CASSFLGRSKYF. The CDR3 nucleotides are TGTGCCAGCAGTTTTCTCGGGAGGTCCAAGTATTTT.

This clone was seen a single time. The chain links TRBV28 to TRBJ2-7, with 7 bases aligning to TRBD1. With 6 bases clipped from V and 4 bases from J, the junction kept 6 bases outside the gene matches. The CDR3 runs to 13 residues. Germline lookup yields CDR1 MDHEN and CDR2 SYDVKM. The CDR3, as DNA: TGTGCCAGCAGACCGGGACAGAATTACGAGCAGTACTTC. It encodes CASRPGQNYEQYF.

The genes are TRBV5-1 and TRBJ1-1, with D possibly TRBD1 on 5 matching bases. Trimming left V 4 bases short and J 6 bases short, with 10 bases between. CDR1 is SGHRS, CDR2 YFSETQ, per germline. The CDR3 is 12 amino acids. CDR3 amino acids: CASSPGGSEAFF. The CDR3 DNA reads TGCGCCAGCAGCCCGGGGGGGTCTGAAGCTTTCTTT.

The V and J genes are TRBV19 and TRBJ1-1, with 8 bases lining up with TRBD1. After removal of 11 bases from V and 2 bases from J, the junction contained 10 bases not matched to a gene. CDR3 length equals 14 residues. CDR1 and CDR2 (germline): LNHDA, SQIVND (reference sequence). This CDR3 reads CACLPGQGNTEAFF. The CDR3 nucleotides read TGTGCCTGCCTCCCCGGACAGGGCAACACTGAAGCTTTCTTT.